The next 12 T cell receptor beta chains were all read from a single sample in a study of blood T cell repertoires in COVID-19. Sequenced by immunoSEQ multiplex PCR; TCRdb stores in-frame clones only, minus some. The sample has 350,000 or so clones; 80% to 90% are singletons. The specimen was PBMCs or T cells enriched from blood (not recorded which). Receptors were obtained from a middle-aged woman with acute COVID-19.

This rearrangement joins TRBV7-9 to TRBJ2-7; TRBD2 might be the D (5 bases). Trimming left V 3 bases short and J 0 bases short, with 15 bases between. CDR1 is SEHNR, CDR2 FQNEAQ, per germline (reference sequence). This CDR3 is 16 amino acids long. The CDR3 spells CASSLVVGDYSYEQYF. CDR3 bases: TGTGCCAGCAGCTTGGTTGTCGGCGACTACTCCTACGAGCAGTACTTC.

This clone was counted between two and nine times. CDR3 coding DNA: TGTGCCAGTAGACTTGTTGGTATCGTAGCTATTGAAGCTTTCTTT. Translating it yields CASRLVGIVAIEAFF. The genes are TRBV19 and TRBJ1-1; D remains unclear. The ends were cut back, 6 bases at V and 7 bases at J, with 21 bases in the middle. CDR1 LNHDA and CDR2 SQIVND come from the germline V gene (reference sequence). The CDR3 spans 15 residues.

The rearrangement links TRBV4-3 to TRBJ2-3; 13 nucleotides agree with TRBD2. The germline CDR1 and CDR2 sequences are LGHNA and YSLEER. The V and J ends lost 4 bases and 4 bases, in that order; junction bases with no gene match: 2. There are 15 residues in the CDR3. The CDR3 DNA reads TGCGCCAGCAGCCGTACTAGCGGGGGGGCAGATACGCAGTATTTT. Its translation: CASSRTSGGADTQYF.

This clone was detected only once. This chain connects TRBV6-5 to TRBJ1-5, with D possibly matching TRBD1 (6 bases). This CDR3 contains 15 residues. Trimming removed 7 bases at V and 1 base at J, with 14 bases between. Germline V gene data show CDR1 as MNHEY and CDR2 as SVGAGI. CDR3 protein: CASIKGGDSNQPQHF. The CDR3 DNA is TGTGCCAGCATCAAAGGGGGGGACAGCAATCAGCCCCAGCATTTT.

The chain links TRBV21-1 to TRBJ1-1. TRBV21-1 has pseudogene status. The CDR3 has 13 amino acids. CDR3 in amino acids: CASSKVGAPGGFF. CDR3 bases: TGTGCCAGCAGCAAAGTTGGCGCACCGGGGGGTTTCTTT.

This chain joins TRBV7-9 and TRBJ2-5; 11 bases map to TRBD2. Trimming removed 5 bases from V and 3 bases from J; junction bases left unmatched: 8. The CDR3 extends over 16 amino acids. From germline, CDR1 is SEHNR and CDR2 FQNEAQ (reference sequence). As DNA, the CDR3 is TGTGCCAGCAGCCCCGGGCTGACTAGCGGGGAAGAGACCCAGTACTTC. This gives the protein CASSPGLTSGEETQYF.

The chain couples TRBV7-9 to TRBJ2-3; a possible D gene is TRBD2 (5 bases). V lost 1 base and J 8 bases, leaving 7 bases between the germline ends. This CDR3 comprises 12 residues. CDR1 SEHNR and CDR2 FQNEAQ come from the germline V gene (reference sequence). DNA for the CDR3: TGTGCCAGCAGCTTAGGAGAGGGTACGCAGTATTTT. Its protein is CASSLGEGTQYF.

The J gene is TRBJ1-4, the V gene TRBV7-9; 9 bases match TRBD1. Germline V gene sequence: CDR1 SEHNR, CDR2 FQNEAQ (reference sequence). CDR3 length: 14 amino acids. The V gene end was trimmed by 4 bases and the J gene end by 6 bases; junction bases not matched to a gene: 3. The CDR3 sequence is CASSSDRGDEKLFF. The CDR3 DNA follows: TGTGCCAGCAGCTCGGACAGGGGAGATGAAAAACTGTTTTTT.

The chain has TRBV14 and TRBJ1-5; possible D gene TRBD1, 5 bases. V was pared by 0 bases and J by 3 bases, with 12 bases between. The CDR3 runs 16 residues. The germline V gene has CDR1 SGHDN and CDR2 FVKESK. CDR3 coding DNA: TGTGCCAGCAGCCAAGATTCCAGGGTAATCAATCAGCCCCAGCATTTT. This codes for CASSQDSRVINQPQHF.

This clone was seen only once. The CDR3 DNA follows: TGTGCCAGCAGCCCGGAGGGGGCGAGAGGATCCTATAATTCACCCCTCCACTTT. Its protein is CASSPEGARGSYNSPLHF. The J gene is TRBJ1-6, the V gene TRBV7-2; 7 bases line up with TRBD1. This CDR3 has 18 residues. In germline, CDR1 is SGHTA, CDR2 FQGNSA. The trim removed 5 bases at V and 1 base at J, leaving 11 bases unmatched.

The rearrangement joins TRBV27 to TRBJ2-5, with 10 bases lining up with TRBD2. The CDR3 loop spans 15 amino acids. J gave up 4 bases and V 3 bases, and 5 bases lay outside the gene matches. Germline V gives CDR1 MNHEY, CDR2 SMNVEV (reference sequence). The CDR3 region has the DNA TGTGCCAGCAGTTTTCGTAGCGGGAGGCTAGAGACCCAGTACTTC. This gives the protein CASSFRSGRLETQYF.

The chain combines TRBV10-3 with TRBJ1-6; TRBD1 aligns across 9 bases. This CDR3 region has 16 residues. V lost 6 bases, J lost 13 bases, and 16 bases stayed unmatched. Germline loops: CDR1 ENHRY, CDR2 SYGVKD. CDR3 sequence (DNA): TGTGCCATCAGAGGAAGAATGGGACAGGGAACGACCCCCCTCCACTTT. Translation: CAIRGRMGQGTTPLHF.